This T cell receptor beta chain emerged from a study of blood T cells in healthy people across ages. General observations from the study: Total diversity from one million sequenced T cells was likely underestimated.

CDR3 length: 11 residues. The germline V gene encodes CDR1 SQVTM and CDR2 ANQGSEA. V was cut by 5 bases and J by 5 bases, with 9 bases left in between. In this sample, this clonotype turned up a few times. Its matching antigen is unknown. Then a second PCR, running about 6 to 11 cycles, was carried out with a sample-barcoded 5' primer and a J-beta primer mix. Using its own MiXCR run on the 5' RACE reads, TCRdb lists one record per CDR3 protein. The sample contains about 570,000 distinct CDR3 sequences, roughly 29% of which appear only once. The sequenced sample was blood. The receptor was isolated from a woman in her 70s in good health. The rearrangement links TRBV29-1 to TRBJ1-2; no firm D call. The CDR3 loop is CSVWLGYGYTF. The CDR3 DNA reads TGCAGCGTTTGGTTGGGATATGGCTACACCTTC.